This T cell receptor beta chain appears in the sequencing data of a study of cytomegalovirus exposure and HLA in healthy donors (dated by TCRdb to 2017 to 2019). Regarding the research as a whole: An earlier analysis of about 560 of the donors reported under 300 Gb of sequence data and some 110 million unique TCR beta sequences obtained from approximately 180 million T cells. An early release that covered 500 to 800 HLA-typed donors contained 250 to 350 gigabases of sequencing data and about 93 million unique TCR sequences. Among the approximately 420 genotyped donors, around 81% belonged to the genetic ancestry cluster associated with self-reported Caucasian donors. The study aimed to test whether signatures of past pathogen exposure could be identified by cataloging public T cell receptors. Using immunosequencing, the study profiled T cell repertoires from 666 subjects and related those repertoires to cytomegalovirus serostatus. Along with the approximately 650-subject first cohort, a separate validation cohort of over a hundred different subjects was used. The study combined high-throughput TCR immunosequencing, statistical association of individual TCRs with disease status, and machine learning to predict cytomegalovirus infection status. A later analysis re-examined previously published TCR beta repertoires from roughly 720 donors and added high-resolution HLA genotyping to investigate patterns of TCR occurrence. In the later analysis, no new phenotypic data were used to find candidate immune exposures; instead, reliance was placed on TCR beta sequences and their occurrence across donors. An earlier analysis of several hundred of the donors used high-throughput TCR beta sequencing to judge whether each TCR beta V gene segment behaved as functional or pseudogenic. Donor age, sex, ethnicity and CMV serostatus were compiled together with the repertoire data. In a later genetic analysis, genome-wide SNP genotypes for 398 of the 666 donors were used, and that subset was treated as a discovery cohort. Every discovery cohort repertoire had been produced on one sequencing platform. HLA typing included class I and class II loci at four-digit resolution. The number of donors typed differed by locus, with about 629-630 for A, B, C, DRB1 and DQB1, roughly 520 for DQA1, 600 to 610 for DPA1, and 450 to 480 for DPB1. Roughly 5 DR-DQ haplotypes were handled as single units for association and clustering, since linkage in the cohort was strong. On average, 235,054 unique TCR beta nucleotide sequences were sequenced per donor among a few hundred genotyped donors of the cohort, with roughly 18% of those sequences being non-productive.

The cohort consisted of approximately 670 healthy bone marrow donors. At the time of sampling, all cohort members were nominally healthy, though unrecorded immune exposures were likely present. The donor was CMV seropositive and was included in the group of almost 300 seropositive cohort members. Each donor provided a peripheral blood sample, and peripheral blood mononuclear cells were used for TCR beta sequencing. Genomic DNA extraction from the blood cell samples was performed with the Qiagen DNeasy Blood Extraction Kit. Points the paper makes about the study in general: A further reported finding was that TCR beta sequences accurately predicted the HLA-A and HLA-B alleles for most subjects in the first cohort. Linkage disequilibrium might explain the correlated functional status among segregating V segments, but an unknown experimental factor could not be ruled out. While some public TCRs were present in many individuals, most TCR sequences turned up only very rarely across donors. Roughly uniform sequencing depth across donors was assumed in presence/absence analyses, although this assumption may not hold. According to a later genetic analysis, donors in an Asian-associated ancestry cluster had fewer N-insertions in productive TCRs than the roughly 700-donor mean. In vitro tests confirmed that three of the cytomegalovirus-associated TCR beta chains recognize cytomegalovirus antigens. Most CMV-associated TCR beta chains appeared to be HLA-restricted in a later analysis, and the HLA associations seemed to be driven largely by CMV exposure. In this cohort, only TCR beta chains were sequenced, and detectable features were limited by the absence of alpha or paired-chain data. A group of highly shared sequence variants was considered likely to be a technical artifact of the sequencing pipeline. When HLA alleles, especially DR and DQ, strongly co-occurred, TCR associations were difficult to assign to individual alleles. The authors suggested that the approach could potentially be generalized to other disease states and immunological phenotypes. CMV serostatus was the only immune exposure information available for the cohort. The study listed 150 to 200 TCR beta chains as associated with cytomegalovirus. Because HLA typing was unavailable for some donors at each locus, only the typed subset was used in association tests. In a later analysis, TCR association rates were found to vary across HLA loci, with the most associated TCRs seen for DRB1 alleles and the fewest for HLA-C alleles. Approximately 16 rarely observed V segments, including chromosome 9 orphons, were excluded from the earlier analysis of 550 to 700 of the donors because counts were too low. Specific HLA alleles were associated with roughly 17,000 TCR beta sequences at a false discovery rate of 0.05 in a later analysis. Cytomegalovirus status was reported to be diagnosed by the classifier with high specificity and sensitivity in both the original and validation cohorts. V-gene and J-gene trimming of TCR beta chains was associated with a missense DCLRE1C variant in a later genetic analysis, and the association was replicated in an independent cohort. In a later analysis, HLA-associated TCR beta chains were found to be more clonally expanded and to have lower generation probabilities than equally common non-associated chains. Broadly in line with IMGT annotations, most TCR beta V segments showed up in productive rearrangements about 90% or about 30% of the time in an earlier analysis of under 700 of the donors. Several of the top co-occurrence clusters appeared to be linked to parvovirus B19, influenza, CMV and Epstein-Barr virus, according to a later analysis.

The receptor library was made with the immunoSEQ multiplex PCR assay. A mixture of 60 forward primers for TCR Vbeta segments and 13 reverse primers for TCR Jbeta segments was used in the multiplex PCR. A multiplex PCR assay on genomic DNA amplified the CDR3 region of rearranged TCR beta genes. The amplified TCR beta libraries were sequenced on the Illumina HiSeq System as 87-base-pair reads. The paper's data handling went like this. A later analysis tallied 75 million to 95 million unique TCR beta chains across the 600 to 700 repertoires, and approximately 11 million of those chains were shared by two or more donors. Raw reads were error-corrected and collapsed into unique sequences by a nearest-neighbor algorithm in which closely related sequences were merged to remove PCR and sequencing errors. Alignment of CDR3 sequences to IMGT reference sequences was used to assign V, D and J gene segments. Each retained sequence needed at least a six-nucleotide match to both a V gene segment and a J gene segment. A rearrangement was called productive if the CDR3 had no stop codons and remained in frame with V and J, and every other rearrangement was called non-productive. CDR3 was defined according to IMGT convention as the region running from the second conserved V-encoded cysteine to the conserved J-encoded phenylalanine. In an earlier analysis of 500 to 650 of the donors, sequences lacking an unambiguous match to a single V gene segment were excluded. In an earlier analysis of approximately 610 of the donors, V segments were called functional above 56.7% productive rearrangements and were called segregating when the between-donor standard deviation exceeded 5%. A statistical classification framework was built for diagnosing cytomegalovirus status from the catalog of TCR beta chain sequences. V and J gene assignment, in a later analysis, came from comparing TCR nucleotide sequences with IMGT/GENE-DB human TR gene sequences. The TCRdist pipeline was used in a later analysis to assign CDR3 sequences and most-parsimonious VDJ recombination scenarios. In a later analysis, each TCR beta chain was defined by its CDR3 amino acid sequence together with its V-gene family, and reads without a unique V-gene family were excluded. In a later analysis, approximately 640 highly shared, low-generation-probability nucleotide sequences were removed to address suspected cross-contamination and a sequencing artifact. For each public chain, a later analysis derived a clonal expansion index from normalized ranks of inferred template counts within each repertoire. A later analysis computed generation probabilities with a VDJ recombination model fitted to out-of-frame rearrangements, and checked the results against IGoR. In a later analysis, hypergeometric tests were used to score TCR-TCR, TCR-HLA and TCR-CMV co-occurrence, with a repertoire-size bias correction applied to TCR pairs. To estimate false discovery rates, a later analysis permuted the HLA or CMV assignments 20 times. In a later analysis, co-occurring TCRs were grouped with DBSCAN, and TCRdist sequence similarity was added when clustering was performed within HLA-allele-positive subsets. Co-occurrence clustering excluded repertoires with fewer than 30,000 or more than 120,000 public chains, plus five with anomalous nucleotide sharing. Sourced from immuneACCESS, this table was stored by TCRdb with only in-frame sequences that have V and J called. A share of the clones is absent; for the studies checked, an unresolved V gene accounts for under half, and the remainder has no known explanation. For V, J and clone size, that table is used; D and trimming come from the DNA. Across this sample there are 150,000 to 200,000 clones, with roughly 76% seen only once. Clones ranked in the top ten supply 4.9% of the sample.

Concerning this clone: There is no known antigen for this receptor. Base-call qualities are not available, and no considerably larger clone is one nucleotide away.

The origin of this receptor is a woman younger than 30 in good health and CMV-seropositive. The sequenced sample consisted of PBMCs.

CDR3 region: CASSLSGLAYNDEQFF. The bases are TGTGCCAGCAGCTTATCGGGACTAGCGTACAACGATGAGCAGTTCTTC. The rearranged chain carries TRBV7-9 and TRBJ2-1; 10 bases in the middle match TRBD2. V is trimmed back by 2 bases and J by 8 bases, and the junction contains 9 bases that no gene match accounts for. CDR1 and CDR2, per the germline V gene (reference sequence), are SEHNR and FQNEAQ. From the cysteine up to the phenylalanine, the CDR3 has a length of 16 residues. The retained sequence is limited to the CDR3, 48 bases, with the frame set at the first base. With the rest looked up from the reference TRBV7-9 and TRBJ2-1 genes rather than sequenced, the full variable domain is DTGVSQNPRHKITKRGQNVTFRCDPISEHNRLYWYRQTLGQGPEFLTYFQNEAQLEKSRLLSDRFSAERPKGSFSTLEIQRTEQGDSAMYLCASSLSGLAYNDEQFFGPGTRLTVL.